This T cell receptor beta chain comes out of a study of PD-L1 blockade in urothelial cancer. Comments on this clone: The antigen remains undetermined.

The study, taken as a whole, reports: Prediction of better survival came from below-median pretreatment blood TCR clonality.

Trimming at V came to 5 bases and at J to 5 bases, leaving 8 bases not matched to a gene. Germline-derived CDR1 and CDR2 are SGHTA and FQGNSA. CDR3 length equals 14 residues. Libraries were prepared by immunoSEQ multiplex PCR; TCRdb keeps only in-frame clonotypes and omits some of them. The table has about 25,000 clones, 82% seen once. Time point meaning: peripheral blood 6 weeks after treatment start. Pretreatment and on-treatment samples were taken, numbering 1 to 8 per patient. This chain connects TRBV7-2 to TRBJ2-5; 7 bases are shared with TRBD1. This receptor was taken from a man between 65 and 85 years old with urothelial cancer. Material: PBMCs, obtained around atezolizumab (anti-PD-L1) treatment. Written as DNA, the CDR3 is TGTGCCAGCAGCCAGGGTGACAGGGTGGAGACCCAGTACTTC. This gives the protein CASSQGDRVETQYF.